This paragraph covers one TCR beta chain sequence. Its antigen is currently unknown. Sequencing relied on immunoSEQ assay v3.0, run at survey level. For every sample, sequencing targeted roughly 35,000-50,000 T-cell genomes. Only in-frame clones appear in the TCRdb table, and some are missing; sequencing was by immunoSEQ multiplex PCR. The sample consists of around 16,000 clones, around four fifths of them appearing once. The sample comes from a study of long-term antiretroviral therapy in people with HIV. Looking at the study overall: The earliest samples predate the 2015 immediate-ART recommendation by about a decade.

Study-level results: Diversity went up after ART and still fell short of transplant donor controls.

In each sample, about 0.9-10 million cryopreserved PBMC were present before DNA extraction. Germline CDR1 is SGHTA and CDR2 is FQGNSA. This CDR3 is built from 12 residues. The V end lost 3 bases, the J end lost 6 bases, and 8 bases lay between the germline ends. The rearrangement uses TRBV7-2 and TRBJ1-2; D is unresolved. The sample here was unsorted PBMCs, taken about 3.2 years after starting antiretroviral therapy. The TCR originated in a middle-aged woman with HIV. CDR3 protein: CASSFNRDGYTF. The CDR3 coding sequence is TGTGCCAGCAGCTTTAACCGCGATGGCTACACCTTC.